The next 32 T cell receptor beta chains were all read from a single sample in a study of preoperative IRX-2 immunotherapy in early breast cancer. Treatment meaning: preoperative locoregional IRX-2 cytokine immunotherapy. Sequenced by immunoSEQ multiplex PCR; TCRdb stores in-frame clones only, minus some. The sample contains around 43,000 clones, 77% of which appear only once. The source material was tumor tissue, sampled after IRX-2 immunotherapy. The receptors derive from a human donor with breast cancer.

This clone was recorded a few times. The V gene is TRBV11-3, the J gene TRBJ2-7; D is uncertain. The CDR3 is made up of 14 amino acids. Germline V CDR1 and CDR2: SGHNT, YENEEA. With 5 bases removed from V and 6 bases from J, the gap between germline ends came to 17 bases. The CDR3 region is CASSPSGRAFEQYF. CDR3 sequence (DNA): TGTGCCAGCAGCCCGTCAGGTCGGGCGTTCGAGCAGTACTTC.

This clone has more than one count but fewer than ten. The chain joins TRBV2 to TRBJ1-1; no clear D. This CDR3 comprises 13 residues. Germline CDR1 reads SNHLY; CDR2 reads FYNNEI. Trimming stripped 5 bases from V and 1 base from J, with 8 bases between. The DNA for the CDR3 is TGTGCCAGCAGTACTGCAGAGAACACTGAAGCTTTCTTT. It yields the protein CASSTAENTEAFF.

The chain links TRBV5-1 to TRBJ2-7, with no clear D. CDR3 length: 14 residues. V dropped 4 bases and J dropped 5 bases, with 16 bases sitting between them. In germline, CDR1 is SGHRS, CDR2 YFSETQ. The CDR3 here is CASSQRWSADEQYF. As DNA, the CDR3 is TGCGCCAGCAGCCAACGGTGGTCGGCGGACGAGCAGTACTTC. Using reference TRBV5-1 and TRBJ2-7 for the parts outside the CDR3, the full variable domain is KAGVTQTPRYLIKTRGQQVTLSCSPISGHRSVSWYQQTPGQGLQFLFEYFSETQRNKGNFPGRFSGRQFSNSRSEMNVSTLELGDSALYLCASSQRWSADEQYFGPGTRLTVT.

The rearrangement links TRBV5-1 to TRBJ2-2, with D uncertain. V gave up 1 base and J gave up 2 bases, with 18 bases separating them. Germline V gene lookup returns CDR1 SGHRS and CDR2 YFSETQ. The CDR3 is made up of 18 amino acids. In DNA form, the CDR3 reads TGCGCCAGCAGCTTGAGGTTTCGTGATAGGTTTAACACCGGGGAGCTGTTTTTT. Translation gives CASSLRFRDRFNTGELFF.

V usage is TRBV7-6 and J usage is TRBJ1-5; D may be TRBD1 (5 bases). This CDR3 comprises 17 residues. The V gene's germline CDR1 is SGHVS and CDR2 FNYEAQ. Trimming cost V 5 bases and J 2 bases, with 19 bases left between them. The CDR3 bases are TGTGCCAGCAGCCTGGGGGGTACCCTAGGAGGCAATCAGCCCCAGCATTTT. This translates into CASSLGGTLGGNQPQHF.

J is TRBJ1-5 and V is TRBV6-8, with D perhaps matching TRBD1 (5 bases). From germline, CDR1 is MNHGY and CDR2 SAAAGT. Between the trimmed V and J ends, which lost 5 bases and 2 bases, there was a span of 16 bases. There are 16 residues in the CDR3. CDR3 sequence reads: CASSDIWGIRNQPQHF. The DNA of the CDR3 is TGTGCCAGCAGTGATATTTGGGGGATTCGCAATCAGCCCCAGCATTTT.

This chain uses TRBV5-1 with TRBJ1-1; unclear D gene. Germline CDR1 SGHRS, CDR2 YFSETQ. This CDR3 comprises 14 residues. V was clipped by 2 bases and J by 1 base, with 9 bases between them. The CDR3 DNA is TGCGCCAGCAGCTTCGGCCGATCGAACACTGAAGCTTTCTTT. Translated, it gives CASSFGRSNTEAFF.

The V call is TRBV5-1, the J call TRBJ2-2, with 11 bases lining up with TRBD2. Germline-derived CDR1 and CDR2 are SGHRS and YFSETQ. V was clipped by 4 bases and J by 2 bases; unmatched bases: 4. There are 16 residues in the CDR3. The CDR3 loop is CASSDTSGSNTGELFF. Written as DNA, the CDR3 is TGCGCCAGCAGCGACACTAGCGGGAGTAACACCGGGGAGCTGTTTTTT.

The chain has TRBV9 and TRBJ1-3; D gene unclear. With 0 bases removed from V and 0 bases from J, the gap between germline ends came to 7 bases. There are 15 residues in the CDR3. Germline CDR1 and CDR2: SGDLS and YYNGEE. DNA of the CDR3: TGTGCCAGCAGCGTAGGAGGGATCTCTGGAAACACCATATATTTT. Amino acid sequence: CASSVGGISGNTIYF.

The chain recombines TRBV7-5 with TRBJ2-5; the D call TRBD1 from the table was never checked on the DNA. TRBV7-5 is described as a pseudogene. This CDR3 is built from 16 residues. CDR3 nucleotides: TGTGCCAGCAGCTTGTCCGGGACAGGGCTGGGGGAGACCCAGTACTTC. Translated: CASSLSGTGLGETQYF.

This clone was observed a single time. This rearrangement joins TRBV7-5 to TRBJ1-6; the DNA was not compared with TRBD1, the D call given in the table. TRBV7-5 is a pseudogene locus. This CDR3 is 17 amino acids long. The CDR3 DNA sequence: TGTGCCAGCCCGCAAAGGCCCGGGACACCCTATAATTCACCCCTCCACTTT. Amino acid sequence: CASPQRPGTPYNSPLHF.

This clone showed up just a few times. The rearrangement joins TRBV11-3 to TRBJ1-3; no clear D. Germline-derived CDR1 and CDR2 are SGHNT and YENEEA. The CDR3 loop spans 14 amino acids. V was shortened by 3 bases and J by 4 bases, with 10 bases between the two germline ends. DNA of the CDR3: TGTGCCAGCAGCTTGGTGGGTACGGGAAACACCATATATTTT. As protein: CASSLVGTGNTIYF.

DNA of the CDR3: TGCGCCAGCAGCTTGAGGTTGACAGGGGAAGGAGAGACCCAGTACTTC. It yields the protein CASSLRLTGEGETQYF. This chain connects TRBV5-1 to TRBJ2-5; 8 bases align to TRBD1. V trimming: 1 base; J trimming: 4 bases; junction bases outside the gene matches: 9. The germline V gene has CDR1 SGHRS and CDR2 YFSETQ. CDR3 length: 16 residues.

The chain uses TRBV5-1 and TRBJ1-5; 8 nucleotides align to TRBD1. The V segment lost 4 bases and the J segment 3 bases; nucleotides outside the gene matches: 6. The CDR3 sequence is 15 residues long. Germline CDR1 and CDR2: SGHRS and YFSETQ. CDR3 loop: CASSAQGAYNQPQHF. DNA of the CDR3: TGCGCCAGCAGCGCCCAGGGGGCGTACAATCAGCCCCAGCATTTT.

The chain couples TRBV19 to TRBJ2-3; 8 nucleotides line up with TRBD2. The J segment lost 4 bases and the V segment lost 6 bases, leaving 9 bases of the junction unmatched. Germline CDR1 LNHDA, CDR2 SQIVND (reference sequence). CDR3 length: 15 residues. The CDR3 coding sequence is TGTGCCAGTAGGCCTTACGGGGGGGACGCAGATACGCAGTATTTT. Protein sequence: CASRPYGGDADTQYF.

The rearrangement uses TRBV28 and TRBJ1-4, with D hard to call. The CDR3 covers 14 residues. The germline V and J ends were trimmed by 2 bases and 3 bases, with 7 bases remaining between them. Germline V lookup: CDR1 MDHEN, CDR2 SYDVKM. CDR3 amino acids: CASSLGGPNEKLFF. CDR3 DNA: TGTGCCAGCAGTTTAGGAGGGCCTAATGAAAAACTGTTTTTT.

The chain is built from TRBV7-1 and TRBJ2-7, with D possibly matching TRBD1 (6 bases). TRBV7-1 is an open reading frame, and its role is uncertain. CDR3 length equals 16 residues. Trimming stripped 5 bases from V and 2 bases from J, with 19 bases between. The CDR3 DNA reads TGTGCCAGCAGCCTAGTGGGGACACCCAGGACCTACGAGCAGTACTTC. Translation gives CASSLVGTPRTYEQYF.

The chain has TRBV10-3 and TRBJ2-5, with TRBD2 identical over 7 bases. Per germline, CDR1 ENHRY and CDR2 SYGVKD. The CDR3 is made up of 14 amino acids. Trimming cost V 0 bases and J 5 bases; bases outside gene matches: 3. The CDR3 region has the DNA TGTGCCATCAGTGAGTCGGGGGGGACGGAGACCCAGTACTTC. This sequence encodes CAISESGGTETQYF.

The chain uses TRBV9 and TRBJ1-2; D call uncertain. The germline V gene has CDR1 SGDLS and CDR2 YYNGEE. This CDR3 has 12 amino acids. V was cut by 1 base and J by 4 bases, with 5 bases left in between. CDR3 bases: TGTGCCAGCAGCGTAAAGTCCTATGGCTACACCTTC. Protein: CASSVKSYGYTF.

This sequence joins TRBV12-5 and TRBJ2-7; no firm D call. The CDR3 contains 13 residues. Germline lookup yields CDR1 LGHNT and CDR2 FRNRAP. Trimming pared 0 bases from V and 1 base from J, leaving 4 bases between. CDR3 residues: CASGLVTSYEQYF. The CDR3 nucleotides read TGTGCTAGTGGTTTGGTAACGTCCTACGAGCAGTACTTC. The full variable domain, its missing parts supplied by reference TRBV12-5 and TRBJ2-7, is DARVTQTPRHKVTEMGQEVTMRCQPILGHNTVFWYRQTMMQGLELLAYFRNRAPLDDSGMPKDRFSAEMPDATLATLKIQPSEPRDSAVYFCASGLVTSYEQYFGPGTRLTVT.

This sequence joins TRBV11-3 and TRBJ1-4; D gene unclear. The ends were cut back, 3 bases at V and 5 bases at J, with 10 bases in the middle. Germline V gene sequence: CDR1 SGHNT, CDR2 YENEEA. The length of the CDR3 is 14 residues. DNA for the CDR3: TGTGCCAGCAGCTTGGGAGGAGGGAATGAAAAACTGTTTTTT. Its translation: CASSLGGGNEKLFF.

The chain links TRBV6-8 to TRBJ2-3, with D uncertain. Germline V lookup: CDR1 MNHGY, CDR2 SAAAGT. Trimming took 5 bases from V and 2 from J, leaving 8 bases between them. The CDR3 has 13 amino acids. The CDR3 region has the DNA TGTGCCAGCAGTGAGGAAGTCACAGATACGCAGTATTTT. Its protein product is CASSEEVTDTQYF.

This CDR3 reads CASRLARVGNYGYTF. The CDR3 DNA follows: TGTGCCAGTAGACTCGCCAGAGTCGGAAACTATGGCTACACCTTC. The chain combines TRBV19 with TRBJ1-2; D remains ambiguous. The V and J ends lost 6 bases and 2 bases respectively, with 16 bases between them. Germline CDR1 and CDR2: LNHDA and SQIVND (reference sequence). The length of the CDR3 is 15 residues.

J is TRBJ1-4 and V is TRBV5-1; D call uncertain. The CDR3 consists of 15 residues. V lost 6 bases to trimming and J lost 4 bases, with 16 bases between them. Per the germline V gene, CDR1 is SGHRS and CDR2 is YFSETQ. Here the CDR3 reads CASTRSGGVNEKLFF. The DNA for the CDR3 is TGCGCCAGCACCCGATCCGGTGGGGTTAATGAAAAACTGTTTTTT.

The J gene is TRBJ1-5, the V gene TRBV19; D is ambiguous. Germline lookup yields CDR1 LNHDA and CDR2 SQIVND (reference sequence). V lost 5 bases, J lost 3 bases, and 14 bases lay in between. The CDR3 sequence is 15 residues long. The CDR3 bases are TGTGCCAGTAGTGTCTTGAAAGGGCCCAATCAGCCCCAGCATTTT. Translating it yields CASSVLKGPNQPQHF.

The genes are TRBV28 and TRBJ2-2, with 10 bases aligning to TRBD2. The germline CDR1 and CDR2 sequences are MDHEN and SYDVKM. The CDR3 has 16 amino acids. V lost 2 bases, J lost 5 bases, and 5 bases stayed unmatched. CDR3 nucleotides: TGTGCCAGCAGTTTACTAGCGGGAGTGGGTACCGGGGAGCTGTTTTTT. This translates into CASSLLAGVGTGELFF.

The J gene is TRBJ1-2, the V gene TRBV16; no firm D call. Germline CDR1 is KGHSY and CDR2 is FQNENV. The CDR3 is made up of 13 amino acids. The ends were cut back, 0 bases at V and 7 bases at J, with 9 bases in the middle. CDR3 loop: CASSQSEGSGYTF. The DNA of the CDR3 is TGTGCCAGCAGCCAATCTGAGGGCAGTGGCTACACCTTC.

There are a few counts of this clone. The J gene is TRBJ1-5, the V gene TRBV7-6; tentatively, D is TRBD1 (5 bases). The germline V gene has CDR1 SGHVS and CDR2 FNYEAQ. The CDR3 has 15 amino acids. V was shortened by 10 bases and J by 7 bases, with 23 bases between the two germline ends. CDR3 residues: CATHSSGKPGQPQHF. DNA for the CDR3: TGTGCCACCCATTCTTCGGGCAAACCAGGGCAGCCCCAGCATTTT.

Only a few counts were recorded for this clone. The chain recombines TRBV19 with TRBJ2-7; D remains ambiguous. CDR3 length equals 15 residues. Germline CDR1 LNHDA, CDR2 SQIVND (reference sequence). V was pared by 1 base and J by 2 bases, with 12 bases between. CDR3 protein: CASSIGQVTTYEQYF. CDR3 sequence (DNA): TGTGCCAGTAGTATAGGTCAGGTTACTACCTACGAGCAGTACTTC.

The CDR3 nucleotides are TGTGCCAGCAGCTTCATCGGGGGGACCACAGATACGCAGTATTTT. It yields the protein CASSFIGGTTDTQYF. The chain is built from TRBV7-2 and TRBJ2-3; 7 positions match TRBD2. This CDR3 is built from 15 residues. Germline V gene data show CDR1 as SGHTA and CDR2 as FQGNSA. V trimming: 3 bases; J trimming: 2 bases; junction bases outside the gene matches: 5.

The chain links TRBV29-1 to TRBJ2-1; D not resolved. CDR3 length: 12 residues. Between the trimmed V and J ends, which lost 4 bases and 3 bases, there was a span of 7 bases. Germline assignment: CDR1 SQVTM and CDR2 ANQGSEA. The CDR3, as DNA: TGCAGCGTTGTGTCATACTACAATGAGCAGTTCTTC. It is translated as CSVVSYYNEQFF.

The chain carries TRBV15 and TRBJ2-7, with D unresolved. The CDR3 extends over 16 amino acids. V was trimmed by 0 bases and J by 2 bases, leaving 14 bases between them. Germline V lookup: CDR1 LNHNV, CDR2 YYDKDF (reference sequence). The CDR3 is CATSRDSPDLTYEQYF. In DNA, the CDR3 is TGTGCCACCAGCAGAGATTCCCCAGATTTAACCTACGAGCAGTACTTC.